This T cell receptor beta chain is drawn from a study of blood T cell repertoires in COVID-19. The CDR3 covers 13 residues. With 4 bases clipped from V and 6 bases from J, the junction kept 1 base outside the gene matches. Germline V gives CDR1 MRHNA, CDR2 SNTAGT. Profiling relied on immunoSEQ multiplex PCR, and the TCRdb table lists in-frame clones only, not all of them. The data hold about 73,000 clones, with about 83% observed a single time. Source material: peripheral blood. V is TRBV6-4 and J is TRBJ2-1; TRBD2 matches at 9 bases. The TCR was taken from a man aged 45 to 65 with active COVID-19. The DNA for the CDR3 is TGTGCCAGCAGTGTGGGACTAGCCAATGAGCAGTTCTTC. It specifies CASSVGLANEQFF.